This is a list of T cell receptor beta chains from one sample in a study of T cell repertoires in urothelial bladder cancer. The assay was immunoSEQ multiplex PCR, and TCRdb's table has in-frame clones only and misses some. The table has about 14,000 clones, roughly 70% seen once. What was sequenced was tumor-infiltrating cells from bladder cancer. These receptors all stem from a human donor with urothelial carcinoma. Each CDR3 is given with its conserved first and last residue.

TRBV13 | CASSSDRGRLYF
TRBV19 | CASSIGAGVRSQPQHF
TRBV7-6 | CASSATVNQPQHF
TRBV4-3 | CASSRVFTSGNEQFF
TRBV9 | CASSVEGLAWETQYF
TRBV7-2 | CASSLNRNTEAFF
TRBV30 | CAWSGRTGGKDTEAFF
TRBV27 | CASSSRQGSLMNTEAFF
TRBV6-6 | CASSQTTYNEQFF
TRBV2 | CASTPDRWNTGELFF
TRBV29-1 | CSVDDRGLGYTF
TRBV6-6 | CASSYLRDKDTQYF
TRBV7-9 | CASSPQGAHLNTEAFF
TRBV27 | CASRRPNSYNEQFF
TRBV7-2 | CASSTRFGTGLEKLFF
TRBV7-7 | CASSLARLNTEAFF
TRBV4-3 | CASSQEGGPGQGAPYGYTF
TRBV5-6 | CASSFRGLYGYTF
TRBV5-8 | CASRGPGLAHETQYF
TRBV9 | CASSLDRAGTGELFF
TRBV9 | CASSSPPGNTIYF
TRBV2 | CASSEMGGSYNEQFF
TRBV5-1 | CASSLERVSGEQYF
TRBV18 | CASSRGALFTEAFF
TRBV4-3 | CASSQDWERETNYGYTF
TRBV27 | CASSFWESGANVLTF
TRBV7-3 | CASSYRGLMGEQFF
TRBV7-2 | CASSSRGGRGSYTF
TRBV11-2 | CASSTGQYNEQFF